Listed below are T cell receptor beta chains from one sample, sequenced in a study of blood T cell repertoires in COVID-19. Repertoires were generated with immunoSEQ multiplex PCR, while TCRdb's copy carries only in-frame clones and drops some. The data contain tens of thousands of clones, around nine tenths of them seen just once; the ten biggest clones take up roughly 13%. The sequenced sample was peripheral blood. Receptor source: a man between 60 and 75 years old with active COVID-19. The CDR3 runs from the conserved cysteine through the conserved F or W. D genes are given only for firm matches. Some rows mark clone size as missing; the rest say once, few, many or name a class of expanded clone.

CDR3aa: CASSPPGTSGGVTDTQYF; CDR3nt: TGTGCCAGCTCACCGCCTGGGACTAGCGGGGGCGTCACAGATACGCAGTATTTT; j_gene: TRBJ2-3; d_gene: TRBD2; v_gene: TRBV18; abundance: NA
CDR3aa: CASSQGQGEAFF; CDR3nt: TGTGCCAGCAGCCAGGGACAGGGTGAAGCTTTCTTT; j_gene: TRBJ1-1; d_gene: TRBD1; v_gene: TRBV3-1/TRBV3-2; abundance: NA
CDR3aa: CASSTIDKKNTEAFF; CDR3nt: TGTGCCAGTAGTACCATAGACAAGAAGAACACTGAAGCTTTCTTT; j_gene: TRBJ1-1; d_gene: NA; v_gene: TRBV19; abundance: NA
CDR3aa: CASSQALSFGGYEQYF; CDR3nt: TGTGCCAGCAGCCAAGCTTTGTCTTTTGGCGGGTACGAGCAGTACTTC; j_gene: TRBJ2-7; d_gene: NA; v_gene: TRBV3-1/TRBV3-2; abundance: NA
CDR3aa: CASSPDGGASGYTF; CDR3nt: TGTGCCAGCAGTCCGGACGGGGGGGCGAGTGGCTACACCTTC; j_gene: TRBJ1-2; d_gene: NA; v_gene: TRBV6-5; abundance: NA
CDR3aa: CASSPLADTQYF; CDR3nt: TGTGCCAGCAGCCCCCTAGCGGATACGCAGTATTTT; j_gene: TRBJ2-3; d_gene: NA; v_gene: TRBV7-2; abundance: NA
CDR3aa: CASSLVRQGIATNEKLFF; CDR3nt: TGTGCCAGCAGCCTTGTCCGACAGGGAATCGCAACTAATGAAAAACTGTTTTTT; j_gene: TRBJ1-4; d_gene: TRBD1; v_gene: TRBV7-9; abundance: once
CDR3aa: CASSLARGLAGSTDTQYF; CDR3nt: TGTGCCAGCAGCTTGGCGAGGGGACTAGCGGGGAGCACAGATACGCAGTATTTT; j_gene: TRBJ2-3; d_gene: TRBD2; v_gene: TRBV5-6; abundance: NA
CDR3aa: CASSQDSFSYNEQFF; CDR3nt: TGTGCCAGCAGCCAAGATTCATTCTCCTACAATGAGCAGTTCTTC; j_gene: TRBJ2-1; d_gene: NA; v_gene: TRBV4-2; abundance: NA
CDR3aa: CAIRRTGQDGYTF; CDR3nt: TGTGCCATCAGGAGGACAGGGCAGGATGGCTACACCTTC; j_gene: TRBJ1-2; d_gene: TRBD1; v_gene: TRBV10-3; abundance: NA
CDR3aa: CASSLDTGGTEAFF; CDR3nt: TGCGCCAGCAGCTTAGACACAGGGGGCACTGAAGCTTTCTTT; j_gene: TRBJ1-1; d_gene: TRBD1; v_gene: TRBV5-1; abundance: NA
CDR3aa: CASSQDLSGGEQFF; CDR3nt: TGCGCCAGCAGCCAAGACCTTTCGGGGGGTGAGCAGTTCTTC; j_gene: TRBJ2-1; d_gene: TRBD2; v_gene: TRBV4-3; abundance: NA
CDR3aa: CASSETGPTGELFF; CDR3nt: TGTGCCAGCAGTGAGACAGGGCCCACCGGGGAGCTGTTTTTT; j_gene: TRBJ2-2; d_gene: TRBD1; v_gene: TRBV25-1; abundance: few
CDR3aa: CAISDGLAGNEQFF; CDR3nt: TGTGCCATCAGTGACGGACTAGCTGGCAATGAGCAGTTCTTC; j_gene: TRBJ2-1; d_gene: TRBD2; v_gene: TRBV10-3; abundance: NA
CDR3aa: CASSPQNTIYF; CDR3nt: TGTGCCAGCAGCCCCCAGAACACCATATATTTT; j_gene: TRBJ1-3; d_gene: NA; v_gene: TRBV6-6; abundance: NA
CDR3aa: CASSPDRGSYEQYF; CDR3nt: TGTGCCAGCAGCCCCGACAGGGGATCCTACGAGCAGTACTTC; j_gene: TRBJ2-7; d_gene: TRBD1; v_gene: TRBV7-2; abundance: NA
CDR3aa: CATSREASGGPWDTQYF; CDR3nt: TGTGCCACCAGCAGAGAGGCTAGCGGGGGGCCATGGGATACGCAGTATTTT; j_gene: TRBJ2-3; d_gene: TRBD2; v_gene: TRBV15; abundance: few
CDR3aa: CASRPGAGGTGELFF; CDR3nt: TGTGCCAGCAGACCAGGGGCAGGGGGTACCGGGGAGCTGTTTTTT; j_gene: TRBJ2-2; d_gene: TRBD1; v_gene: TRBV7-9; abundance: NA
CDR3aa: CAITGFGQGGPDTQYF; CDR3nt: TGTGCCATCACCGGATTTGGACAGGGTGGCCCAGATACGCAGTATTTT; j_gene: TRBJ2-3; d_gene: TRBD1; v_gene: TRBV10-3; abundance: NA
CDR3aa: CASSEYFGASGSHGELFF; CDR3nt: TGTGCCAGCAGTGAATATTTTGGCGCTAGCGGGAGCCACGGGGAGCTGTTTTTT; j_gene: TRBJ2-2; d_gene: TRBD2; v_gene: TRBV25-1; abundance: NA
CDR3aa: CQGTGGTEAFF; CDR3nt: TGCCAAGGGACAGGGGGGACTGAAGCTTTCTTT; j_gene: TRBJ1-1; d_gene: TRBD1; v_gene: TRBV29-1; abundance: NA
CDR3aa: CASSPTSGHNEQFF; CDR3nt: TGTGCCAGCAGCCCGACTAGCGGCCACAATGAGCAGTTCTTC; j_gene: TRBJ2-1; d_gene: TRBD2; v_gene: TRBV7-3; abundance: NA
CDR3aa: CASSLQGSYNYGYTF; CDR3nt: TGTGCCAGCAGCTTGCAGGGAAGTTACAACTATGGCTACACCTTC; j_gene: TRBJ1-2; d_gene: NA; v_gene: TRBV5-4; abundance: NA
CDR3aa: CASSEGTVFNEKLFF; CDR3nt: TGTGCCAGCAGTGAAGGGACAGTGTTTAATGAAAAACTGTTTTTT; j_gene: TRBJ1-4; d_gene: TRBD1; v_gene: TRBV25-1; abundance: NA
CDR3aa: CSVDHGGRGYTF; CDR3nt: TGCAGCGTTGATCACGGGGGTCGGGGCTACACCTTC; j_gene: TRBJ1-2; d_gene: NA; v_gene: TRBV29-1; abundance: NA
CDR3aa: CASSLGAKTTNEKLFF; CDR3nt: TGTGCCAGCAGCTTGGGGGCTAAGACAACTAATGAAAAACTGTTTTTT; j_gene: TRBJ1-4; d_gene: NA; v_gene: TRBV5-4; abundance: NA
CDR3aa: CASSTSGNSYNEQFF; CDR3nt: TGTGCCAGCAGTACCTCGGGGAACTCCTACAATGAGCAGTTCTTC; j_gene: TRBJ2-1; d_gene: NA; v_gene: TRBV6-5; abundance: NA
CDR3aa: CASSEGTANTEAFF; CDR3nt: TGTGCCAGCAGCGAGGGGACAGCGAACACTGAAGCTTTCTTT; j_gene: TRBJ1-1; d_gene: TRBD1; v_gene: TRBV3-1/TRBV3-2; abundance: NA
CDR3aa: CASSPGLRVNEKLFF; CDR3nt: TGTGCCAGCAGCCCAGGCCTGAGGGTCAATGAAAAACTGTTTTTT; j_gene: TRBJ1-4; d_gene: NA; v_gene: TRBV9; abundance: NA
CDR3aa: CASSLFRETQYF; CDR3nt: TGTGCCAGCAGCTTATTTAGAGAGACCCAGTACTTC; j_gene: TRBJ2-5; d_gene: NA; v_gene: TRBV7-8; abundance: NA
CDR3aa: CASSVEGVQETQYF; CDR3nt: TGTGCCAGCAGCGTCGAGGGGGTCCAAGAGACCCAGTACTTC; j_gene: TRBJ2-5; d_gene: NA; v_gene: TRBV9; abundance: NA